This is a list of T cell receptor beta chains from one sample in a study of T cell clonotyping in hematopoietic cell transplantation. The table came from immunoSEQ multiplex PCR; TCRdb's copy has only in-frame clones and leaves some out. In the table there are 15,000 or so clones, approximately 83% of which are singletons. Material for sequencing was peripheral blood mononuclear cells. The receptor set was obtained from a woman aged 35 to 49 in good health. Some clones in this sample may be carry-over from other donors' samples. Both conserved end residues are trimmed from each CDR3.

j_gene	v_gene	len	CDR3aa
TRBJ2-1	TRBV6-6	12	ASSYNPAYNEQF
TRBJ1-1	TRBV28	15	ASSLWGYGGMNTEAF
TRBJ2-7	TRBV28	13	ASSTPLGLVHEQY
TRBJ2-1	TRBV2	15	ASSGGVGTSEYNEQF
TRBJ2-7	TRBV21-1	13	ASSNPTETLYEQY
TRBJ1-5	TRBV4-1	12	ASSQGRMDQPQH
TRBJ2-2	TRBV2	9	ASSEGRELF
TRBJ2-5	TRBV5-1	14	ASSVGLAGGQETQY
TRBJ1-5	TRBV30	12	AWSDGTGGLAQH
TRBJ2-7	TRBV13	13	ASSLGPDRVHEQY
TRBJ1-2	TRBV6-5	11	ASTSQGADGYT
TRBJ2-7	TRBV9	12	ASSVTGSAYEQY
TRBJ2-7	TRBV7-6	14	ASSPTLAGGLNEQY
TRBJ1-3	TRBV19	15	ASSPRQGSSAGNTIY
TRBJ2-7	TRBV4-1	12	ASSQEGRGYEQY
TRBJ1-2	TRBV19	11	ATSTGTNYGYT
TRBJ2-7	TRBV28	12	ASSLGGQGNEQY
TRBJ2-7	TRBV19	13	ASSFAIRGSYEQY
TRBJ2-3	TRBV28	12	ASSPLASTDTQY
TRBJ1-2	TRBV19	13	ASSPGTHRGYGYT
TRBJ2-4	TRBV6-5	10	ASSPGTGSQY
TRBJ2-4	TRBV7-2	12	ASSSGQGQNIQY
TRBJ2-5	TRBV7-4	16	ASSLAAPAVPWVETQY
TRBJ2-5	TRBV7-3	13	ASSSSSGGQETQY